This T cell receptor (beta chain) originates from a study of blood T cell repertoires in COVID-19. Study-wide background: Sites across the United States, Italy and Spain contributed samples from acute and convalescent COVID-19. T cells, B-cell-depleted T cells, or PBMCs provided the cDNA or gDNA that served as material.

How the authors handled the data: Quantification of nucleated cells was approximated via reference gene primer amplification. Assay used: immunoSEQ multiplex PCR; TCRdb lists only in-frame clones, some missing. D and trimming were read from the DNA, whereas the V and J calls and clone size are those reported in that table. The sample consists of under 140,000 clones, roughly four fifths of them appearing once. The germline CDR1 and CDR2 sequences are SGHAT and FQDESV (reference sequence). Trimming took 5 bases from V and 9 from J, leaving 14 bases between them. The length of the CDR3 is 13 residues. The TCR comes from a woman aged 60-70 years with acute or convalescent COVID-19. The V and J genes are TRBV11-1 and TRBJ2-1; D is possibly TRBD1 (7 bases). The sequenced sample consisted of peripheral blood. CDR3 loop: CASSAGQRGEQFF. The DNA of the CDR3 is TGTGCCAGCAGCGCGGGACAGAGAGGTGAGCAGTTCTTC.